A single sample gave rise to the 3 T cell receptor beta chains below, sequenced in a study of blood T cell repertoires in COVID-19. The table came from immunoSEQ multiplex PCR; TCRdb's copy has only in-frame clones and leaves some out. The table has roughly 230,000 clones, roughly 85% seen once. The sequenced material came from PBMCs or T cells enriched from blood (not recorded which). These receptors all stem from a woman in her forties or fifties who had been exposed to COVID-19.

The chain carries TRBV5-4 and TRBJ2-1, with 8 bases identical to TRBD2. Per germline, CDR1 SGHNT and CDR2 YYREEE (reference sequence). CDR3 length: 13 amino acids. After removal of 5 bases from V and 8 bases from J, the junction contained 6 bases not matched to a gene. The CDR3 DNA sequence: TGTGCCAGCAGTGGACCACTAGCGGATGAGCAGTTCTTC. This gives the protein CASSGPLADEQFF.

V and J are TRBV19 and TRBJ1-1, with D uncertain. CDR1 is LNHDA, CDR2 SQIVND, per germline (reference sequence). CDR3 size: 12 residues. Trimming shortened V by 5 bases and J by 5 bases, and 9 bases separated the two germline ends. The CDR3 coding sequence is TGTGCCAGTAGTTTCCCGGGGACTGAAGCTTTCTTT. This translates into CASSFPGTEAFF.

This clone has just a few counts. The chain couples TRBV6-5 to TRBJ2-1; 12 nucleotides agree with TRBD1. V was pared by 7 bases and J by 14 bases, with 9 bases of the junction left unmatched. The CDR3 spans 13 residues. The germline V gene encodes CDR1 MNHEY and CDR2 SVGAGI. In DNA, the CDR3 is TGTGCCAGCACCTCCTTGGGGACAGGGGGCAAGTTCTTC. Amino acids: CASTSLGTGGKFF.